Shown below are 25 T cell receptor beta chains from a single sample sequenced in a study of blood T cell repertoires in COVID-19. TCRdb's copy holds only in-frame clones and misses some; the assay was immunoSEQ multiplex PCR. The repertoire holds over 200,000 clones, with 80% to 85% as singletons. The source material was peripheral blood. All receptors come from a woman older than 75 with active or convalescent COVID-19.

Worth noting for this clone: The junction does not match germline at one end; this may be a read error. The chain carries TRBV7-7 and TRBJ2-1; 10 positions agree with TRBD1. The germline CDR1 and CDR2 sequences are SSHAT and FNYEAQ (reference sequence). The CDR3 is 15 residues long. CDR3 DNA: TGTGCTAGCAGCATCAGACAGGGGGCCTTAAATGAGCAGTTCTTC. Translation: CASSIRQGALNEQFF.

The gene calls are TRBV7-9 and TRBJ1-4; D gene ambiguous. The CDR3 loop spans 12 amino acids. V was cut by 2 bases and J by 13 bases, with 11 bases left in between. Germline V lookup: CDR1 SEHNR, CDR2 FQNEAQ (reference sequence). CDR3 region: CASSLQRDRLFF. The CDR3 region has the DNA TGTGCCAGCAGCTTACAGAGGGATCGACTGTTTTTT. The full variable domain, rest sourced from reference TRBV7-9 and TRBJ1-4, is DTGVSQNPRHKITKRGQNVTFRCDPISEHNRLYWYRQTLGQGPEFLTYFQNEAQLEKSRLLSDRFSAERPKGSFSTLEIQRTEQGDSAMYLCASSLQRDRLFFGSGTQLSVL.

This clone appeared once. This chain joins TRBV2 and TRBJ2-2, with no clear D. Germline assignment: CDR1 SNHLY and CDR2 FYNNEI. This CDR3 has 12 amino acids. The germline V and J ends were trimmed by 6 bases and 6 bases, with 8 bases remaining between them. The CDR3 DNA is TGTGCCAGCAGGTACACCGCCGGGGAGCTGTTTTTT. This sequence encodes CASRYTAGELFF.

The chain carries TRBV7-6 and TRBJ1-2, with a possible D match to TRBD1 (5 bases). CDR1 is SGHVS, CDR2 FNYEAQ, per germline. CDR3 length: 20 amino acids. Trimming pared 4 bases from V and 1 base from J, leaving 28 bases between. The chain's CDR3 is CASSSRIGRKGILNNYGYTF. The DNA of the CDR3 is TGTGCCAGCAGCTCGCGAATTGGTAGAAAGGGGATCCTTAATAACTATGGCTACACCTTC.

J is TRBJ1-6 and V is TRBV27; tentative D call: TRBD1 (5 bases). The ends were cut back, 7 bases at V and 5 bases at J, with 15 bases in the middle. Germline V gives CDR1 MNHEY, CDR2 SMNVEV (reference sequence). The CDR3 runs to 15 residues. CDR3 DNA: TGTGCCAGCACCCCAGAGGACACGAATAATTCACCCCTCCACTTT. Its protein product is CASTPEDTNNSPLHF.

This clone appeared a few times. V is TRBV11-2 and J is TRBJ1-1; D perhaps matches TRBD1 (6 bases). Trimming took off 5 bases at V and 6 bases at J, with 10 bases between the two ends. The CDR3 loop spans 12 amino acids. In germline, CDR1 is SGHAT, CDR2 FQNNGV. DNA for the CDR3: TGTGCCAGCAGCCCACAGGGCCCTGAAGCTTTCTTT. It is translated as CASSPQGPEAFF.

The chain recombines TRBV3-1 (or the pseudogene TRBV3-2) with TRBJ1-1, with 8 bases fitting TRBD1. Germline V gene lookup returns CDR1 LGHDT and CDR2 YNNKEL (reference sequence). The CDR3 is 14 amino acids. V shed 4 bases, J shed 6 bases, and the junction held 7 bases outside the gene matches. The CDR3, as DNA: TGTGCCAGCAGCCCTTGGACAGGGATAGCTGAAGCTTTCTTT. It translates to CASSPWTGIAEAFF.

This sequence joins TRBV11-3 and TRBJ1-4, with TRBD1 matching 8 bases. Germline V gene sequence: CDR1 SGHNT, CDR2 YENEEA. J lost 2 bases, V lost 5 bases, and 1 base had no gene match. The CDR3 runs 14 residues. The CDR3 DNA reads TGTGCCAGCAGCCCAGGGGGCACTAATGAAAAACTGTTTTTT. It yields the protein CASSPGGTNEKLFF.

The V gene is TRBV5-1, the J gene TRBJ2-5, with a possible D match to TRBD1 (7 bases). The CDR3 runs to 15 residues. CDR1 SGHRS and CDR2 YFSETQ come from the germline V gene. Trimming cost V 7 bases and J 1 base, with 17 bases left between them. CDR3: CASSLQGTSQETQYF. DNA for the CDR3: TGCGCCAGCTCCCTACAGGGGACTTCCCAAGAGACCCAGTACTTC.

This clone appeared a few times. The genes are TRBV15 and TRBJ2-4, with TRBD2 as a possible D gene (6 bases). Germline V CDR1 and CDR2: LNHNV, YYDKDF (reference sequence). There are 14 residues in the CDR3. The V end lost 3 bases, the J end lost 9 bases, and 15 bases lay between the germline ends. CDR3 DNA sequence: TGTGCCACCAGCAGGGGAGGCGTTGGATTCATTCAGTACTTC. Translation gives CATSRGGVGFIQYF. The variable domain in full, with the rest retrieved from reference TRBV15 and TRBJ2-4, is DAMVIQNPRYQVTQFGKPVTLSCSQTLNHNVMYWYQQKSSQAPKLLFHYYDKDFNNEADTPDNFQSRRPNTSFCFLDIRSPGLGDTAMYLCATSRGGVGFIQYFGAGTRLSVL.

This clone was seen once. V gene TRBV30 combines with J gene TRBJ2-1, with D possibly matching TRBD1 (5 bases). This CDR3 is 13 amino acids long. The germline V and J ends were trimmed by 0 bases and 10 bases, with 13 bases remaining between them. The germline gives CDR1 GTSNPN, CDR2 SVGIG (reference sequence). The CDR3 DNA reads as TGTGCCTGGAGTGTACTAAGGGGCAGAGAGCAGTTCTTC. It is translated as CAWSVLRGREQFF.

The J gene is TRBJ2-7, the V gene TRBV30; D is unresolved. Germline values: CDR1 GTSNPN, CDR2 SVGIG (reference sequence). The V end was cut by 2 bases, the J end by 2 bases, with 10 bases between. This CDR3 contains 13 residues. This CDR3 is CAWSSNPAYEQYF. CDR3 coding DNA: TGTGCCTGGAGTTCCAACCCAGCCTACGAGCAGTACTTC. Variable domain in full (rest from reference TRBV30 and TRBJ2-7): SQTIHQWPATLVQPVGSPLSLECTVEGTSNPNLYWYRQAAGRGLQLLFYSVGIGQISSEVPQNLSASRPQDRQFILSSKKLLLSDSGFYLCAWSSNPAYEQYFGPGTRLTVT.

The chain has TRBV9 and TRBJ2-7; maybe TRBD1 (5 bases). CDR3 length equals 16 residues. The V end lost 4 bases, the J end lost 0 bases, and 17 bases lay between the germline ends. The germline V gene has CDR1 SGDLS and CDR2 YYNGEE. CDR3 bases: TGTGCCAGCAGCCCCCGGCTGGGGCGGAGCTCCTACGAGCAGTACTTC. Its translation is CASSPRLGRSSYEQYF.

This chain joins TRBV4-1 and TRBJ2-5; the D gene is possibly TRBD2 (5 bases). The CDR3 extends over 12 amino acids. CDR1 MGHRA and CDR2 YSYEKL come from the germline V gene. V was shortened by 1 base and J by 7 bases, with 7 bases between the two germline ends. DNA for the CDR3: TGCGCCAGCAGCCAAGTGGCGGGGACCCAGTACTTC. Translation: CASSQVAGTQYF.

The chain recombines TRBV12-3 or TRBV12-4 with TRBJ1-2; D is undetermined. With 3 bases removed from V and 6 bases from J, the gap between germline ends came to 8 bases. The CDR3 is 12 residues long. The CDR3 DNA reads TGTGCCAGCAGTTTGAGTGCTAATGGCTACACCTTC. Its translation is CASSLSANGYTF.

The chain joins TRBV6-4 to TRBJ2-1; perhaps TRBD1 as D (5 bases). V was trimmed by 4 bases and J by 3 bases, leaving 16 bases between them. CDR1 MRHNA and CDR2 SNTAGT come from the germline V gene. This CDR3 has 16 residues. The DNA for the CDR3 is TGTGCCAGCAGTGTTCAAGGCCCAGGGTACTACAATGAGCAGTTCTTC. Residues: CASSVQGPGYYNEQFF.

This clone was observed a single time. CDR3 residues: CASSLSQGFSNQPQHF. Here the CDR3 DNA reads TGTGCCAGCAGTTTATCACAGGGCTTTAGCAATCAGCCCCAGCATTTT. The chain combines TRBV27 with TRBJ1-5, with TRBD1 as a possible D gene (6 bases). The germline V gene encodes CDR1 MNHEY and CDR2 SMNVEV (reference sequence). V was shortened by 0 bases and J by 0 bases, with 9 bases between the two germline ends. This CDR3 contains 16 residues.

J is TRBJ1-6 and V is TRBV27; D remains unclear. Germline-derived CDR1 and CDR2 are MNHEY and SMNVEV (reference sequence). CDR3 size: 17 residues. Trimming stripped 7 bases from V and 0 bases from J, with 16 bases between. CDR3 amino acids: CASNSDRGSSYNSPLHF. The CDR3 DNA is TGTGCCAGCAATTCAGATCGGGGTAGCTCCTATAATTCACCCCTCCACTTT.

The rearrangement links TRBV27 to TRBJ1-2, with TRBD1 as a possible D gene (5 bases). The CDR3 totals 15 residues. V was pared by 3 bases and J by 3 bases, with 14 bases between. Per germline, CDR1 MNHEY and CDR2 SMNVEV (reference sequence). The CDR3 spells CASSFYGGKDYGYTF. CDR3 bases: TGTGCCAGCAGTTTTTATGGGGGGAAGGACTATGGCTACACCTTC.

The gene calls are TRBV4-3 and TRBJ2-7; the D gene is possibly TRBD1 (6 bases). V was pared by 2 bases and J by 4 bases, with 12 bases between. Germline CDR1 and CDR2: LGHNA and YSLEER. The CDR3 has 14 amino acids. DNA for the CDR3: TGCGCCAGCAGCCAATCTTCACAGGGTTACGAGCAGTACTTC. This sequence encodes CASSQSSQGYEQYF.

This clone was found a few times. The gene calls are TRBV3-1 (or the pseudogene TRBV3-2) and TRBJ2-5, with TRBD2 identical over 15 bases. V shed 2 bases, J shed 1 base, and the junction held 2 bases outside the gene matches. The CDR3 has 17 residues. Germline V gene data show CDR1 as LGHDT and CDR2 as YNNKEL (reference sequence). This CDR3 reads CASSQTGLAGGQETQYF. The CDR3 nucleotides are TGTGCCAGCAGCCAAACGGGACTAGCGGGAGGCCAAGAGACCCAGTACTTC.

V gene TRBV7-2 combines with J gene TRBJ1-4; maybe TRBD1 (5 bases). Looked up from germline, CDR1 is SGHTA and CDR2 is FQGNSA. This CDR3 is 16 amino acids long. The V and J ends lost 3 bases and 0 bases respectively, with 11 bases between them. DNA of the CDR3: TGTGCCAGCAGCTTCGCCCCGGGGGCAACTAATGAAAAACTGTTTTTT. Its protein product is CASSFAPGATNEKLFF. The variable domain in full, completed from reference TRBV7-2 and TRBJ1-4, reads GAGVSQSPSNKVTEKGKDVELRCDPISGHTALYWYRQSLGQGLEFLIYFQGNSAPDKSGLPSDRFSAERTGGSVSTLTIQRTQQEDSAVYLCASSFAPGATNEKLFFGSGTQLSVL.

The J gene is TRBJ1-1, the V gene TRBV19, with D unresolved. The CDR3 has 13 amino acids. Deletions cut 3 bases from V and 0 bases from J, with 5 bases between. CDR1 is LNHDA, CDR2 SQIVND, per germline (reference sequence). CDR3 region: CASSMRLNTEAFF. The DNA of the CDR3 is TGTGCCAGTAGTATGAGATTGAACACTGAAGCTTTCTTT.

V is TRBV4-1 and J is TRBJ2-3; no reliable D call. The CDR3 sequence is 17 residues long. V gave up 2 bases and J gave up 7 bases, with 22 bases separating them. The germline gives CDR1 MGHRA, CDR2 YSYEKL. The CDR3: CASSQMFAAVGLHTQYF. DNA for the CDR3: TGCGCCAGCAGCCAAATGTTCGCCGCGGTCGGCCTACATACGCAGTATTTT.

The chain carries TRBV30 and TRBJ2-3, with a weak D call TRBD1 (5 bases). The germline V and J ends were trimmed by 0 bases and 4 bases, with 8 bases remaining between them. CDR1 and CDR2 from the germline V gene are GTSNPN and SVGIG (reference sequence). The CDR3 runs to 13 residues. In nucleotides, the CDR3 is TGTGCCTGGAGTGTTAGGGGCGCAGATACGCAGTATTTT. This sequence encodes CAWSVRGADTQYF.